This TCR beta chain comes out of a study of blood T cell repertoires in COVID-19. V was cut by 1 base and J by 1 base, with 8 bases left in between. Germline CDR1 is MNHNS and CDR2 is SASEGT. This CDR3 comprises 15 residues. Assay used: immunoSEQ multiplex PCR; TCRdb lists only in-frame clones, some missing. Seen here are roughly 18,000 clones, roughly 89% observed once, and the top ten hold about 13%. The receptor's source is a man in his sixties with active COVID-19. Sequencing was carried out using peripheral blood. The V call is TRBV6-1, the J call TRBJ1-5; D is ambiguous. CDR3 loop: CASSEGHLSNQPQHF. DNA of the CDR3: TGTGCCAGCAGTGAAGGACACCTCAGCAATCAGCCCCAGCATTTT.